This T cell receptor beta chain was sequenced in a study of cytomegalovirus exposure and HLA in healthy donors. Study-level results: A cluster of highly shared sequence variants was likely a sequencing artifact. The sole available immune exposure information was CMV serostatus.

Both 60 Vbeta primers and 13 Jbeta primers went into the PCR. Libraries were prepared by immunoSEQ multiplex PCR; TCRdb keeps only in-frame clonotypes and omits some of them. This table holds approximately 170,000 clones, 70% to 75% found once. In the case of this clone: What it binds is unknown.

V shed 5 bases and J 7 bases; nucleotides not matched to a gene: 12. The CDR3 covers 17 residues. CDR1 is SEHNR and CDR2 is FQNEAQ in the germline V gene (reference sequence). Sequenced input: PBMCs. The chain uses TRBV7-9 and TRBJ1-4; 11 bases map to TRBD1. The sequence derives from a man between 18 and 29 years old in good health and CMV-seropositive. In DNA, the CDR3 is TGTGCCAGCAGCACCGGGACAGGGGGAGACCGTAGTGAAAAACTGTTTTTT. It yields the protein CASSTGTGGDRSEKLFF.